What follows are 25 T cell receptor beta chains derived from one specimen sequenced in a study of low-dose radiotherapy and immunotherapy resistance in tumors. Primers used for first-strand cDNA, a TRAV- and TRBV-specific set, covered both alpha and beta chains. Both a constant-region primer and a V-primer adapter served to amplify TCRs across approximately 19 PCR cycles. Via MiXCR, TCRdb re-called the reads, giving one row per CDR3 protein. The sample shows roughly 18,000 distinct CDR3 sequences, approximately 79% of them seen only once. Receptor source: a human donor with advanced metastatic prostate, ovarian, gallbladder or colorectal cancer (not recorded which). This table probably holds off-target reads from a library built for another chain.

This rearrangement joins TRBV5-1 to TRBJ2-1, with D maybe TRBD1 (6 bases). Trimming left V 4 bases short and J 8 bases short, with 10 bases between. This CDR3 comprises 12 residues. Per the germline V gene, CDR1 is SGHRS and CDR2 is YFSETQ. This CDR3 is CASSRTVDEQFF. Written as DNA, the CDR3 is TGCGCCAGCAGCCGGACAGTCGATGAGCAGTTCTTC.

CDR3 loop: CASSPRDFETQYF. Here the CDR3 DNA reads TGTGCCAGCTCACCCCGGGACTTCGAGACCCAGTACTTC. V usage is TRBV18 and J usage is TRBJ2-5; TRBD2 might be the D (6 bases). Trimming pared 3 bases from V and 5 bases from J, leaving 10 bases between. Germline V gene sequence: CDR1 KGHSH, CDR2 LQKENI. The length of the CDR3 is 13 residues.

The chain recombines TRBV28 with TRBJ2-7; no definite D call. CDR3 length equals 14 residues. V dropped 7 bases and J dropped 2 bases, with 15 bases sitting between them. The germline V gene encodes CDR1 MDHEN and CDR2 SYDVKM. The CDR3 here is CASNKGYSPYEQYF. For the CDR3, the DNA is TGTGCCAGCAACAAAGGGTATAGTCCCTACGAGCAGTACTTC.

This sequence joins TRBV5-1 and TRBJ2-7; a weak D match, TRBD2 (6 bases). The CDR3 has 14 residues. V dropped 0 bases and J dropped 2 bases, with 9 bases sitting between them. Per germline, CDR1 SGHRS and CDR2 YFSETQ. For the CDR3, the DNA is TGCGCCAGCAGCTTGGAGGGACTCCCCTACGAGCAGTACTTC. As protein: CASSLEGLPYEQYF.

This clonotype is medium-sized (0.01 to 0.1%) in the sample. V gene TRBV2 combines with J gene TRBJ2-7; tentatively, D is TRBD1 or TRBD2 (6 bases each). The germline gives CDR1 SNHLY, CDR2 FYNNEI. V was pared by 6 bases and J by 2 bases, with 20 bases between. The CDR3 contains 16 residues. The DNA of the CDR3 is TGTGCCAGCAGGGGGGGCGTGGGCCCTGGGCCCTACGAGCAGTACTTC. Translating it yields CASRGGVGPGPYEQYF.

This chain connects TRBV28 to TRBJ1-2; 7 bases align to TRBD1. Trimming took 5 bases from V and 10 from J; bases not matched to a gene: 10. The CDR3 loop spans 13 amino acids. The germline CDR1 and CDR2 sequences are MDHEN and SYDVKM. The CDR3 spells CASSVRQGPHYTF. The CDR3 DNA is TGTGCCAGCAGTGTTCGACAGGGCCCTCACTACACCTTC.

In this sample, this clonotype turned up a few times. The rearrangement uses TRBV5-1 and TRBJ1-4; D unresolved. Germline V gene lookup returns CDR1 SGHRS and CDR2 YFSETQ. This CDR3 contains 16 residues. V lost 0 bases, J lost 4 bases, and 13 bases lay in between. The CDR3 loop reads CASSLAMDGSNEKLFF. The CDR3 nucleotides read TGCGCCAGCAGCTTGGCCATGGACGGAAGTAATGAAAAACTGTTTTTT.

This chain links TRBV1 with TRBJ2-3. TRBV1 is an annotated pseudogene. The length of the CDR3 is 12 residues. CDR3 loop: CTSSPVGDTQYF. CDR3 DNA sequence: TGCACCAGCAGCCCCGTCGGGGATACGCAGTATTTT.

The CDR3 coding sequence is TGTGCCAGCGGGACCTACGAGCAGTACTTC. Translating gives CASGTYEQYF. J is TRBJ2-7 and V is TRBV6-6, with D unclear. The CDR3 extends over 10 amino acids. The germline gives CDR1 MNHNY, CDR2 SVGAGI (reference sequence). Trimming shortened V by 8 bases and J by 2 bases, and 4 bases separated the two germline ends.

This rearrangement joins TRBV13 to TRBJ2-5; the D gene is possibly TRBD1 (6 bases). Germline V gene lookup returns CDR1 PRHDT and CDR2 FYEKMQ (reference sequence). V lost 4 bases and J lost 5, with 14 bases in between. The CDR3 length is 14 residues. The DNA for the CDR3 is TGTGCCAGCAGCTACCTTACAGGGAGTGAGACCCAGTACTTC. This encodes CASSYLTGSETQYF.

The V call is TRBV18, the J call TRBJ2-5; D gene unclear. Germline-derived CDR1 and CDR2 are KGHSH and LQKENI. Between the trimmed V and J ends, which lost 2 bases and 0 bases, there was a span of 4 bases. The CDR3 is 13 residues long. The CDR3 DNA follows: TGTGCCAGCTCACCAATGAACCAAGAGACCCAGTACTTC. This gives the protein CASSPMNQETQYF.

V and J are TRBV28 and TRBJ1-6; a possible D gene is TRBD1 (6 bases). The germline V gene has CDR1 MDHEN and CDR2 SYDVKM. V gave up 3 bases and J gave up 8 bases, with 11 bases separating them. The CDR3 runs to 14 residues. The DNA of the CDR3 is TGTGCCAGCAGTTTCGCAGGGGAGGATTCACCCCTCCACTTT. Translation: CASSFAGEDSPLHF.

This clonotype showed up just a few times. This chain joins TRBV6-1 and TRBJ1-3; tentative D call: TRBD1 (6 bases). With 7 bases removed from V and 2 bases from J, the gap between germline ends came to 9 bases. CDR3 length: 13 residues. CDR1 MNHNS and CDR2 SASEGT come from the germline V gene. The chain's CDR3 is CASTGTTGNTIYF. The CDR3, as DNA: TGTGCCAGCACTGGGACAACTGGAAACACCATATATTTT.

The genes are TRBV5-1 and TRBJ2-3; possible D gene TRBD2, 7 bases. Trimming removed 0 bases at V and 7 bases at J, with 15 bases between. CDR3 size: 15 residues. Germline V CDR1 and CDR2: SGHRS, YFSETQ. In DNA form, the CDR3 reads TGCGCCAGCAGCTTGGAGGGGGGGACAACAAATACGCAGTATTTT. The encoded protein is CASSLEGGTTNTQYF.

The chain combines TRBV12-3 or TRBV12-4 with TRBJ1-6; 8 nucleotides agree with TRBD1. The trim removed 3 bases at V and 7 bases at J, leaving 2 bases unmatched. CDR3 size: 14 residues. The CDR3 nucleotides are TGTGCCAGCAGTTTCTACAGGGGGAATTCACCCCTCCACTTT. Translated, it gives CASSFYRGNSPLHF.

The chain uses TRBV6-6 and TRBJ2-7; no clear D. Per the germline V gene, CDR1 is MNHNY and CDR2 is SVGAGI (reference sequence). V was pared by 5 bases and J by 0 bases, with 5 bases between. CDR3 length equals 12 residues. CDR3 in amino acids: CASSATSYEQYF. CDR3 nucleotide sequence: TGTGCCAGCAGTGCCACCTCCTACGAGCAGTACTTC.

V gene TRBV5-1 combines with J gene TRBJ2-7, with 11 bases identical to TRBD2. CDR1 is SGHRS and CDR2 is YFSETQ in the germline V gene. V gave up 4 bases and J gave up 2 bases; unmatched junction bases: 5. The CDR3 covers 15 residues. CDR3 DNA: TGCGCCAGCAGCGTTTTAGCGGGAGGGCCCTACGAGCAGTACTTC. Its translation is CASSVLAGGPYEQYF.

The CDR3 sequence: CASSRGLAVASGANVLTF. The CDR3 nucleotides are TGTGCCAGCAGCAGGGGACTAGCGGTCGCCTCTGGGGCCAACGTCCTGACTTTC. J is TRBJ2-6 and V is TRBV5-4; 11 bases align to TRBD2. V trimming: 4 bases; J trimming: 0 bases; junction bases outside the gene matches: 6. The CDR3 has 18 amino acids. Germline V gene data show CDR1 as SGHNT and CDR2 as YYREEE (reference sequence).

This chain connects TRBV29-1 to TRBJ2-7; 10 bases fit TRBD2. The length of the CDR3 is 14 residues. With V trimmed by 4 bases and J by 3 bases, 6 bases remained unmatched. Per germline, CDR1 SQVTM and CDR2 ANQGSEA. CDR3 coding DNA: TGCAGCGTTGCCCGAGCGGGAGGGCTCTACGAGCAGTACTTC. Translation gives CSVARAGGLYEQYF.

V usage is TRBV3-1 and J usage is TRBJ2-7, with a possible D match to TRBD2 (5 bases). V was trimmed by 3 bases and J by 9 bases, leaving 9 bases between them. Germline CDR1 reads LGHDT; CDR2 reads YNNKEL (reference sequence). This CDR3 comprises 11 residues. The CDR3 DNA reads as TGTGCCAGCAGCCACAAAGGAGGGCAGTACTTC. Protein sequence: CASSHKGGQYF.

V and J are TRBV11-2 and TRBJ2-1; 9 nucleotides match TRBD2. This CDR3 has 17 amino acids. Looked up from germline, CDR1 is SGHAT and CDR2 is FQNNGV. V was pared by 5 bases and J by 6 bases, with 14 bases of the junction left unmatched. The CDR3 sequence: CASSPRAGGPSPNEQFF. CDR3 nucleotides: TGTGCCAGCAGCCCCCGGGCGGGAGGGCCTAGTCCCAATGAGCAGTTCTTC.

V gene TRBV5-4 combines with J gene TRBJ2-7; D is possibly TRBD1 (6 bases). Trimming shortened V by 3 bases and J by 4 bases, and 17 bases separated the two germline ends. The CDR3 loop spans 15 amino acids. Germline V gene sequence: CDR1 SGHNT, CDR2 YYREEE (reference sequence). The CDR3 DNA reads TGTGCCAGCAGCTCGACTGGGGGCAAAGTATACGAGCAGTACTTC. Translated, it gives CASSSTGGKVYEQYF.

The chain uses TRBV10-3 and TRBJ2-7, with 8 bases that match TRBD2. Germline CDR1 and CDR2: ENHRY and SYGVKD. The V and J ends lost 4 bases and 2 bases, in that order; junction bases with no gene match: 7. The CDR3 is 15 residues long. Here the CDR3 reads CAISGGAGGTYEQYF. The DNA of the CDR3 is TGTGCCATCAGTGGGGGGGCGGGAGGTACCTACGAGCAGTACTTC.

This clonotype occurred once. V gene TRBV6-2 or TRBV6-3 combines with J gene TRBJ1-1, with D possibly TRBD1 on 5 matching bases. V lost 7 bases and J 4 bases, leaving 13 bases between the germline ends. This CDR3 contains 13 residues. Germline CDR1 reads MNHEY; CDR2 reads SVGEGT. In DNA form, the CDR3 reads TGTGCCAGCACCTCCAGGGACGGCACTGAAGCTTTCTTT. Its translation: CASTSRDGTEAFF.

V is TRBV2 and J is TRBJ1-2, with D unclear. Trimming took 8 bases from V and 0 from J, leaving 10 bases between them. The CDR3 loop spans 13 amino acids. The germline gives CDR1 SNHLY, CDR2 FYNNEI. CDR3 in amino acids: CASRRMSNYGYTF. Written as DNA, the CDR3 is TGTGCCAGCCGTCGGATGTCTAACTATGGCTACACCTTC.